The present TCR beta chain was sequenced within a study of blood T cell repertoires in COVID-19. Those who participated ranged in age from roughly 18 to 95 years and resided in under 25 US areas. Which cohort a participant joined came from the clinical history participants gave. Cohort 3 donors counted as recovered after two negative PCRs, clearance, or resolved symptoms. Original methodology: It was from reference gene primer amplification that nucleated cell counts were estimated. Some clones are missing from TCRdb's copy, which holds only in-frame ones; the method was immunoSEQ multiplex PCR. From that table come the V and J calls and clone size; the DNA was used to work out D and trimming. This sample yields roughly 290,000 clones, of which around 86% are seen a single time; 1.5% to 2% belongs to the top ten. Trimming shortened V by 4 bases and J by 0 bases, and 7 bases separated the two germline ends. The germline gives CDR1 SGHRS, CDR2 YFSETQ. This CDR3 is 13 amino acids long.

Sequenced sample: PBMCs or T cells enriched from blood (not recorded which). J is TRBJ1-2 and V is TRBV5-1; D gene ambiguous. This clonotype originated in a woman in her thirties or forties who had recovered from COVID-19. The CDR3 region has the DNA TGCGCCAGCAGCACCACAGCTAACTATGGCTACACCTTC. Its protein is CASSTTANYGYTF. The full variable domain, its missing parts supplied by reference TRBV5-1 and TRBJ1-2, is KAGVTQTPRYLIKTRGQQVTLSCSPISGHRSVSWYQQTPGQGLQFLFEYFSETQRNKGNFPGRFSGRQFSNSRSEMNVSTLELGDSALYLCASSTTANYGYTFGSGTRLTVV.